A single sample gave rise to the 27 T cell receptor beta chains below, sequenced in a study of T-cell reconstitution after alpha-beta-depleted transplantation in children. Using unique molecular identifiers, the investigators prepared the TCRbeta library. Each CDR3 protein gets one entry after TCRdb re-called the PCR reads with MiXCR. The top ten hold about a quarter of the sample, which has 280,000 or so distinct CDR3 sequences, roughly 10% seen once. The source was peripheral blood, collected 180 days after TCRalphabeta/CD19-depleted stem cell transplant. The receptors derive from a male patient aged 2-9 years who had a stem cell transplant for chronic granulomatous disease, so the T cells may come from the graft donor.

This clonotype was counted ten times or more. Compared with germline, one end of the junction differs, possibly owing to a read error. V and J are TRBV15 and TRBJ2-1; D uncertain. CDR3 length: 15 amino acids. The germline V gene encodes CDR1 LNHNV and CDR2 YYDKDF (reference sequence). The CDR3 here is CATSRRREGLNGQFF. The CDR3 nucleotides read TGTGCCACCAGCAGAAGGAGAGAAGGCCTTAATGGGCAGTTCTTC.

This clonotype was recorded many times. V usage is TRBV6-5 and J usage is TRBJ2-7, with D unresolved. Looked up from germline, CDR1 is MNHEY and CDR2 is SVGAGI. V lost 2 bases and J 0 bases, leaving 8 bases between the germline ends. The CDR3 runs to 14 residues. Here the CDR3 DNA reads TGTGCCAGCAGTTACCGGTCGAGCTCCTACGAGCAGTACTTC. It translates to CASSYRSSSYEQYF.

This clonotype was recorded many times. The CDR3 coding sequence is TGTGCCAGCAGGACGGGTCGTTGGGCTTTCTTT. This sequence encodes CASRTGRWAFF. The V gene is TRBV28, the J gene TRBJ1-1; no firm D call. CDR3 size: 11 residues. The germline V gene has CDR1 MDHEN and CDR2 SYDVKM. V was cut by 6 bases and J by 11 bases, with 13 bases left in between. The full variable domain, in which reference TRBV28 and TRBJ1-1 provide the parts outside the CDR3, is DVKVTQSSRYLVKRTGEKVFLECVQDMDHENMFWYRQDPGLGLRLIYFSYDVKMKEKGDIPEGYSVSREKKERFSLILESASTNQTSMYLCASRTGRWAFFGQGTRLTVV.

This clonotype was seen ten or more times. V and J are TRBV6-5 and TRBJ2-1; 8 nucleotides align to TRBD2. Unmatched junction bases numbered 5, after V lost 2 bases and J lost 2 bases. The CDR3 contains 16 residues. Germline CDR1 MNHEY, CDR2 SVGAGI. CDR3 DNA sequence: TGTGCCAGCAGTTACAGCGGGAGCCTTCCCTACAATGAGCAGTTCTTC. It yields the protein CASSYSGSLPYNEQFF.

The chain recombines TRBV20-1 with TRBJ2-7, with 8 bases fitting TRBD1. Germline loops: CDR1 DFQATT, CDR2 SNEGSKA (reference sequence). This CDR3 region has 12 residues. Trimming at V came to 6 bases and at J to 5 bases, leaving 6 bases not matched to a gene. The CDR3 DNA is TGCAGTGCCGGCAGGGGGCGCGACGAGCAGTACTTC. Amino acids: CSAGRGRDEQYF.

This clonotype was seen repeatedly, ten times or more. The chain couples TRBV9 to TRBJ2-2, with D possibly TRBD1 on 6 matching bases. Germline lookup yields CDR1 SGDLS and CDR2 YYNGEE. This CDR3 is 17 amino acids long. The V and J ends lost 4 bases and 6 bases respectively, with 22 bases between them. CDR3 coding DNA: TGTGCCAGCAGCCTCCAGGGGACAAAAAAGGGCTCCGGGGAGCTGTTTTTT. Translating it yields CASSLQGTKKGSGELFF. Filled out from reference TRBV9 and TRBJ2-2, the complete variable domain reads DSGVTQTPKHLITATGQRVTLRCSPRSGDLSVYWYQQSLDQGLQFLIQYYNGEERAKGNILERFSAQQFPDLHSELNLSSLELGDSALYFCASSLQGTKKGSGELFFGEGSRLTVL.

This clonotype was counted ten times or more. V and J are TRBV20-1 and TRBJ2-3, with a weak D call TRBD2 (5 bases). V was pared by 0 bases and J by 0 bases, with 10 bases between. The CDR3 is 15 residues long. Germline CDR1 DFQATT, CDR2 SNEGSKA (reference sequence). As DNA, the CDR3 is TGCAGTGCTAGAGATTACGGGAAGAGCACAGATACGCAGTATTTT. Its translation is CSARDYGKSTDTQYF.

Many counts were recorded for this clonotype. V gene TRBV20-1 combines with J gene TRBJ2-3; D uncertain. The germline V gene encodes CDR1 DFQATT and CDR2 SNEGSKA (reference sequence). V gave up 4 bases and J gave up 5 bases, with 19 bases separating them. This CDR3 is built from 15 residues. CDR3 residues: CSAIRKVIRVDTQYF. CDR3 coding DNA: TGCAGTGCTATTCGGAAGGTGATTCGGGTAGATACGCAGTATTTT.

This clonotype was seen at least ten times. This chain links TRBV4-2 with TRBJ2-5; 13 bases map to TRBD2. V shed 0 bases, J shed 9 bases, and the junction held 7 bases outside the gene matches. Germline CDR1 and CDR2: LGHNA and YNFKEQ. The CDR3 loop spans 16 amino acids. This CDR3 is CASSQELAGGYRPQYF. The CDR3 DNA is TGTGCCAGCAGCCAAGAACTAGCGGGAGGGTATCGTCCCCAGTACTTC.

This chain links TRBV19 with TRBJ1-1; 7 bases map to TRBD1. Germline CDR1 reads LNHDA; CDR2 reads SQIVND (reference sequence). After removal of 5 bases from V and 3 bases from J, the junction contained 9 bases not matched to a gene. CDR3 length: 15 residues. This chain's CDR3 is CASSSAGQMYTEAFF. In DNA form, the CDR3 reads TGTGCCAGTAGTTCCGCGGGACAGATGTACACTGAAGCTTTCTTT.

This clonotype came up many times. The chain has TRBV7-8 and TRBJ2-7; D is unresolved. Trimming stripped 5 bases from V and 4 bases from J, with 12 bases between. The CDR3 is 13 amino acids. Looked up from germline, CDR1 is SGHVS and CDR2 is FQNEAQ. The CDR3 here is CASSRTDDYEQYF. The CDR3 DNA reads as TGTGCCAGCAGCCGGACGGACGATTACGAGCAGTACTTC.

This clonotype was detected many times. The rearrangement uses TRBV12-3 or TRBV12-4 and TRBJ2-5; TRBD2 is a possible D gene (5 bases). The CDR3 sequence is 15 residues long. V gave up 6 bases and J gave up 5 bases, with 19 bases separating them. In nucleotides, the CDR3 is TGTGCCAGCAGCCACATTCTTCGGGGTAGGGAGACCCAGTACTTC. It encodes CASSHILRGRETQYF.

The gene calls are TRBV5-4 and TRBJ2-1; D not resolved. Germline CDR1 and CDR2: SGHNT and YYREEE (reference sequence). This CDR3 has 15 residues. The ends were cut back, 4 bases at V and 7 bases at J, with 18 bases in the middle. CDR3 protein: CASSPVAVAGNEQFF. Here the CDR3 DNA reads TGTGCCAGCAGCCCGGTGGCGGTAGCTGGTAATGAGCAGTTCTTC.

As for this clonotype: A much bigger clone sits one base away, suggesting this may be a read error. The chain carries TRBV20-1 and TRBJ2-1; D not certain. From germline, CDR1 is DFQATT and CDR2 SNEGSKA (reference sequence). The CDR3 is 12 residues long. In nucleotides, the CDR3 is TGCAGTGCTAGAGTCGGATACAATGAGAAGTTCTTC. Amino acids: CSARVGYNEKFF.

This clonotype was recorded a few times. The rearrangement links TRBV7-3 to TRBJ2-7; 9 bases are a match to TRBD2. V lost 4 bases, J lost 4 bases, and 8 bases stayed unmatched. Germline V gives CDR1 SGHTA, CDR2 FQGTGA. CDR3 length: 15 amino acids. CDR3 nucleotides: TGTGCCAGCAGCTCGGGACTAGCCCCACGGTACGAGCAGTACTTC. Translating it yields CASSSGLAPRYEQYF.

There are many counts of this clonotype. The chain recombines TRBV29-1 with TRBJ2-1, with a possible D match to TRBD1 (8 bases). The CDR3 sequence is 15 residues long. V lost 6 bases, J lost 0 bases, and 15 bases lay in between. Germline V gives CDR1 SQVTM, CDR2 ANQGSEA. The CDR3 nucleotides are TGCAGCGTGTACAGGGGGGGTAGCTCCTACAATGAGCAGTTCTTC. Amino acids: CSVYRGGSSYNEQFF.

This clonotype was detected many times. V usage is TRBV9 and J usage is TRBJ2-7, with no clear D. The V gene lost 0 bases and the J gene lost 0 bases, with 10 bases spanning the gap. The CDR3 covers 15 residues. Germline lookup yields CDR1 SGDLS and CDR2 YYNGEE. As DNA, the CDR3 is TGTGCCAGCAGCGTAGAGTGGATGAGCTCCTACGAGCAGTACTTC. Amino acid sequence: CASSVEWMSSYEQYF.

This clonotype was seen ten or more times. V is TRBV5-1 and J is TRBJ2-7, with 12 bases matching TRBD2. CDR3 length: 17 amino acids. In germline, CDR1 is SGHRS, CDR2 YFSETQ. With V trimmed by 4 bases and J by 5 bases, 13 bases remained unmatched. The CDR3 reads CASSPPWLAGGSHEQYF. CDR3 nucleotides: TGCGCCAGCAGCCCGCCCTGGCTAGCGGGAGGGTCCCACGAGCAGTACTTC.

This clonotype has only one observation. One end of the junction varies from germline; a read error may be responsible. CDR3 bases: TGTGCCAGCAGCCCCCAGCGTTTGGGATTCTCTGGGGCCAACGCCCTGACTTTC. Protein sequence: CASSPQRLGFSGANALTF. The chain is built from TRBV9 and TRBJ2-6, with TRBD1 as a possible D gene (5 bases). The CDR3 consists of 18 residues. Germline V CDR1 and CDR2: SGDLS, YYNGEE.

The chain links TRBV28 to TRBJ2-5; a possible D gene is TRBD2 (5 bases). Germline CDR1 MDHEN, CDR2 SYDVKM. CDR3 length: 16 residues. The V gene lost 3 bases and the J gene lost 3 bases, with 17 bases spanning the gap. CDR3 in DNA: TGTGCCAGCAGTTTGATAGGGAGCCTACTAGAAGAGACCCAGTACTTC. This encodes CASSLIGSLLEETQYF. Filled out from reference TRBV28 and TRBJ2-5, the complete variable domain reads DVKVTQSSRYLVKRTGEKVFLECVQDMDHENMFWYRQDPGLGLRLIYFSYDVKMKEKGDIPEGYSVSREKKERFSLILESASTNQTSMYLCASSLIGSLLEETQYFGPGTRLLVL.

Worth noting for this clonotype: It may be a read error: a sequence one base away is much more abundant. V is TRBV12-3 or TRBV12-4 and J is TRBJ1-4; D gene uncertain. CDR3 length equals 16 residues. CDR3 nucleotide sequence: TGTGCCATCAGTTTTTTCGGAATACAAATTAATGAAAAACTGTTTTTT. Amino acids: CAISFFGIQINEKLFF.

This clonotype was picked up many times. The chain carries TRBV20-1 and TRBJ2-4; weak D call: TRBD1 (7 bases). CDR1 and CDR2 (germline): DFQATT, SNEGSKA (reference sequence). This CDR3 contains 17 residues. V was cut by 4 bases and J by 0 bases, with 19 bases left in between. CDR3 nucleotide sequence: TGCAGTGCTAAGAGGGTATCAGGGGGGTTAGCCAAAAACATTCAGTACTTC. As protein: CSAKRVSGGLAKNIQYF.

On this clonotype: With a much larger clone just one base away, this may be a read error. V and J are TRBV29-1 and TRBJ2-1; 7 bases map to TRBD1. CDR1 SQVTM and CDR2 ANQGSEA come from the germline V gene. Trimming cost V 7 bases and J 7 bases; bases outside gene matches: 7. The CDR3 spans 12 residues. CDR3 sequence reads: CSATGQINEQFF. The CDR3 coding sequence is TGCAGCGCCACGGGACAGATTAATGAGCAGTTCTTC.

This clonotype occurred many times. The genes are TRBV20-1 and TRBJ2-2, with D possibly TRBD1 on 5 matching bases. Per the germline V gene, CDR1 is DFQATT and CDR2 is SNEGSKA (reference sequence). V shed 1 base and J shed 2 bases, with 8 bases lying between them. The CDR3 totals 14 residues. CDR3 sequence: CSARGRDNTGELFF. The CDR3 nucleotides read TGCAGTGCTAGAGGCAGGGATAACACCGGGGAGCTGTTTTTT.

This clonotype was counted ten times or more. The V call is TRBV12-3 or TRBV12-4, the J call TRBJ1-1; 8 nucleotides match TRBD1. The CDR3 length is 14 residues. The trim removed 6 bases at V and 6 bases at J, leaving 9 bases unmatched. The CDR3 spells CASSIGQGRAEAFF. Here the CDR3 DNA reads TGTGCCAGCAGCATCGGACAGGGTAGGGCTGAAGCTTTCTTT.

The chain is built from TRBV24-1 and TRBJ2-1; 7 nucleotides align to TRBD2. The length of the CDR3 is 16 residues. Germline V CDR1 and CDR2: KGHDR, SFDVKD. Germline trimming cut 2 bases from V and 7 bases from J; bases unmatched to any gene: 10. CDR3 in DNA: TGTGCCACCAGTGATTCCGGGTCGGGAGGTAATAATGAGCAGTTCTTC. It encodes CATSDSGSGGNNEQFF.

The genes are TRBV19 and TRBJ2-1, with TRBD2 matching over 9 bases. Per germline, CDR1 LNHDA and CDR2 SQIVND (reference sequence). CDR3 length: 13 amino acids. V dropped 3 bases and J dropped 14; count of bases not matched to a gene: 8. Here the CDR3 reads CASSMRSSGKEFF. In DNA form, the CDR3 reads TGTGCCAGTAGTATGAGGTCTAGCGGGAAGGAGTTCTTC.